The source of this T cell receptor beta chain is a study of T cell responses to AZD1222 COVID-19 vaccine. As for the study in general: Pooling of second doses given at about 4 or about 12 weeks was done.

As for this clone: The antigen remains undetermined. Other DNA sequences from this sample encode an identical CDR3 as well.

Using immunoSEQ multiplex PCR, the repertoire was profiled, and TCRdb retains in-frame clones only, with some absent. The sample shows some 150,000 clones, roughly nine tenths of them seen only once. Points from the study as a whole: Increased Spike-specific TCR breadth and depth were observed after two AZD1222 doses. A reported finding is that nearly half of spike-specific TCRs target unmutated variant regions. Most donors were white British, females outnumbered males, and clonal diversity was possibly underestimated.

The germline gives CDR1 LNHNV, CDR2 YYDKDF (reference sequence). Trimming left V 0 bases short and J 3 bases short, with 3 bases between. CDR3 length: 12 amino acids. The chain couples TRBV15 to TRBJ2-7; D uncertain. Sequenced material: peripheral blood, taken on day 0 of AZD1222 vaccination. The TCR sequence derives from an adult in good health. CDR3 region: CATSRDLYEQYF. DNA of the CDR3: TGTGCCACCAGCAGAGACCTCTACGAGCAGTACTTC.